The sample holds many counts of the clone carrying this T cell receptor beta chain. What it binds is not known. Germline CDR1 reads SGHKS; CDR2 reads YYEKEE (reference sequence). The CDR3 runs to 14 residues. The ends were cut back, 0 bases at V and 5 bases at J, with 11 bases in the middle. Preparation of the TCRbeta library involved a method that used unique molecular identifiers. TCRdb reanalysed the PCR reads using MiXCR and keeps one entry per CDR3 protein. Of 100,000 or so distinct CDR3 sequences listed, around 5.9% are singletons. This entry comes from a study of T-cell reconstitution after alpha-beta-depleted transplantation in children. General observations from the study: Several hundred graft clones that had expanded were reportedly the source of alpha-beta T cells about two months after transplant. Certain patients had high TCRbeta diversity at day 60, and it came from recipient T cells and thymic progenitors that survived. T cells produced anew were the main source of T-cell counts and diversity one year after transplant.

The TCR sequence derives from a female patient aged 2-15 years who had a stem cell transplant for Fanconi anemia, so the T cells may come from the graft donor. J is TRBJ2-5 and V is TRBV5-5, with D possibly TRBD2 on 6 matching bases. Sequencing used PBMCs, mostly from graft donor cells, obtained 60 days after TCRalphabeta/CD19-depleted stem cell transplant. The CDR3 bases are TGTGCCAGCAGCTTGGCGGGAGTAGGGGAGACCCAGTACTTC. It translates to CASSLAGVGETQYF.